Each of the 13 T cell receptor beta chains below was sequenced from the same sample in a study of breast tumors, draining lymph nodes, adjacent tissues. Breast cancer patients provided tissue from their axillary draining lymph nodes. TCRdb passed the multiplex PCR reads through MiXCR, listing each CDR3 protein once. The repertoire includes more than 250,000 distinct CDR3 sequences, 30% to 35% of them detected once, and 1.1% sits in the top ten. The sequenced sample consisted of axillary lymph node tissue. The receptors shown here come from a female donor with breast cancer. Some clones in this sample may be carry-over from other donors' samples.

With regard to this clonotype: Since a much larger clone is just one base distant, this may be a read error. This rearrangement joins TRBV19 to TRBJ2-5; TRBD2 is a possible D gene (5 bases). The CDR3 is 15 residues long. Germline CDR1 and CDR2: LNHDA and SQIVND (reference sequence). The CDR3 spells CASSIATDLGEAQYF. In DNA, the CDR3 is TGTGCCAGTAGTATCGCTACCGATCTGGGAGAGGCCCAGTACTTC.

A note on this clonotype: This may be a read error, as it is one base from a much larger clone. The chain uses TRBV9 and TRBJ2-2; the match to TRBD2 covers 11 bases. Germline V gene data show CDR1 as SGDLS and CDR2 as YYNGEE. The CDR3 length is 18 residues. The CDR3 region is CASSVSTTSGDNTGEPFF. The CDR3, as DNA: TGTGCCAGCAGCGTATCGACGACTAGCGGGGATAACACCGGGGAGCCGTTTTTT.

The CDR3 DNA is TGTGCCAGCAGTCCCAAGAGGATCATAGCCAATCAGCCCCAGCATTTT. Translated, it gives CASSPKRIIANQPQHF. The chain uses TRBV28 and TRBJ1-5; no firm D call. This CDR3 spans 16 amino acids. The V end lost 5 bases, the J end lost 3 bases, and 17 bases lay between the germline ends. Per the germline V gene, CDR1 is MDHEN and CDR2 is SYDVKM.

This clonotype was counted ten times or more. The chain combines TRBV5-1 with TRBJ2-2, with 12 bases lining up with TRBD2. Germline V gene data show CDR1 as SGHRS and CDR2 as YFSETQ. After removal of 4 bases from V and 6 bases from J, the junction contained 4 bases not matched to a gene. This CDR3 is 15 amino acids long. The CDR3 DNA reads as TGCGCCAGCAGCCCGGGACTAGCGGGTCCCGGGGAGCTGTTTTTT. This codes for CASSPGLAGPGELFF. The entire variable domain, with the rest obtained from reference TRBV5-1 and TRBJ2-2, is as follows: KAGVTQTPRYLIKTRGQQVTLSCSPISGHRSVSWYQQTPGQGLQFLFEYFSETQRNKGNFPGRFSGRQFSNSRSEMNVSTLELGDSALYLCASSPGLAGPGELFFGEGSRLTVL.

This clonotype was found many times. The rearrangement links TRBV20-1 to TRBJ2-1, with D perhaps TRBD2 (5 bases). The CDR3 loop spans 14 amino acids. From germline, CDR1 is DFQATT and CDR2 SNEGSKA (reference sequence). The chain's CDR3 is CSNALAVSYNEQFF. In nucleotides, the CDR3 is TGCAGCAACGCCCTAGCCGTCTCCTACAATGAGCAGTTCTTC.

This clonotype was detected ten times or more. This chain joins TRBV24-1 and TRBJ2-1, with TRBD2 matching over 10 bases. Germline V gene data show CDR1 as KGHDR and CDR2 as SFDVKD. The CDR3 contains 17 residues. V dropped 4 bases and J dropped 1; count of bases not matched to a gene: 6. The CDR3 nucleotides are TGTGCCACCAGTGACATTGAGCGGGGGGGTTCCTACAATGAGCAGTTCTTC. This encodes CATSDIERGGSYNEQFF.

As to this clonotype: Its ends do not fully match the called genes, so a read error is possible. The CDR3: CASSAGQGLSGATVLTF. CDR3 sequence (DNA): TGTGCCAGCAGCGCGGGACAGGGCCTAAGTGGGGCCACCGTCCTGACTTTC. The chain couples TRBV9 to TRBJ2-6; 9 bases agree with TRBD1. Germline V gives CDR1 SGDLS, CDR2 YYNGEE. The CDR3 contains 17 residues. Combining the CDR3 with reference TRBV9 and TRBJ2-6 gives the whole variable domain DSGVTQTPKHLITATGQRVTLRCSPRSGDLSVYWYQQSLDQGLQFLIQYYNGEERAKGNILERFSAQQFPDLHSELNLSSLELGDSALYFCASSAGQGLSGATVLTFGAGSRLTVL.

This clonotype was seen once. The rearrangement links TRBV14 to TRBJ2-5, with a weak D call TRBD1 (6 bases). CDR1 is SGHDN and CDR2 is FVKESK in the germline V gene. The CDR3 consists of 14 residues. With 4 bases removed from V and 4 bases from J, the gap between germline ends came to 13 bases. The DNA of the CDR3 is TGTGCCAGCAGCCGCGTTATAGGGGGAGAGACCCAGTACTTC. Translating gives CASSRVIGGETQYF.

About this clonotype: A much larger clone lies one base from this, so it may be a read error. The rearrangement joins TRBV5-1 to TRBJ2-1, with D perhaps matching TRBD2 (5 bases). This CDR3 is 17 amino acids long. From germline, CDR1 is SGHRS and CDR2 YFSETQ. V lost 7 bases to trimming and J lost 2 bases, with 22 bases between them. The CDR3 region has the DNA TGCGCCAGCCGCCTCAACAGTGGGGAGCTAACCTACAATGAGCAGTTCTTC. As protein: CASRLNSGELTYNEQFF. Full variable domain (rest looked up from reference TRBV5-1 and TRBJ2-1): KAGVTQTPRYLIKTRGQQVTLSCSPISGHRSVSWYQQTPGQGLQFLFEYFSETQRNKGNFPGRFSGRQFSNSRSEMNVSTLELGDSALYLCASRLNSGELTYNEQFFGPGTRLTVL.

Regarding this clonotype: An end of the junction does not agree with germline; a read error may underlie this. The rearrangement links TRBV7-3 to TRBJ2-2, with TRBD2 matching 7 bases. Per germline, CDR1 SGHTA and CDR2 FQGTGA. CDR3 length: 16 residues. CDR3 protein: CASRQQRGPNTGELCF. CDR3 in DNA: TGTGCCAGCAGGCAACAGCGGGGACCGAACACCGGGGAGCTGTGTTTT.

This clonotype was detected many times. The chain uses TRBV20-1 and TRBJ2-3; 10 bases are shared with TRBD2. The CDR3 spans 14 residues. Germline CDR1 reads DFQATT; CDR2 reads SNEGSKA (reference sequence). V shed 5 bases and J 1 base; nucleotides not matched to a gene: 3. The CDR3 DNA reads TGCAGTGCTCCCGGGACTAGCGGCACAGATACGCAGTATTTT. Translation gives CSAPGTSGTDTQYF.

The CDR3 DNA follows: TGTGCAAGTCGCTTAGTCTTAGGGGGGGAGACCCAGTACTTC. Protein: CASRLVLGGETQYF. The rearrangement uses TRBV12-2 and TRBJ2-5; TRBD1 is the table's D call, not checked against the DNA. TRBV12-2 is flagged as a pseudogene. The CDR3 has 14 amino acids.

This clonotype was seen ten or more times. V usage is TRBV13 and J usage is TRBJ1-3, with D uncertain. CDR1 and CDR2 (germline): PRHDT, FYEKMQ (reference sequence). V lost 7 bases and J 2 bases, leaving 18 bases between the germline ends. This CDR3 comprises 16 residues. CDR3 sequence (DNA): TGTGCCAGCAAGGAGGAGGGAGAGTCAACTGGAAACACCATATATTTT. Its translation: CASKEEGESTGNTIYF.